This entry describes one T cell receptor beta chain. Its antigen is unidentified. The data stem from a study of cytomegalovirus exposure and HLA in healthy donors. Study findings and constraints: Across HLA loci, a later analysis found differing TCR association rates, with DRB1 most and HLA-C fewest. The study designated about 160 TCR beta chains cytomegalovirus-associated. Prior analysis indicated that the majority of TCR beta V segments exhibited productivity approximately 87% or approximately 30% of the time.

The PCR ran on 60 Vbeta and 13 Jbeta primers. Assay: immunoSEQ multiplex PCR; the TCRdb copy retains only in-frame clones and omits some. The table has 60,000 or so clones, roughly 80% seen once. Germline assignment: CDR1 LNHDA and CDR2 SQIVND (reference sequence). Trimming took 6 bases from V and 0 from J, leaving 27 bases between them. This CDR3 contains 21 residues. This sequence joins TRBV19 and TRBJ1-6; weak D call: TRBD1 (5 bases). The TCR was taken from a man in his forties in good health and CMV-seronegative. The sample taken for sequencing was PBMCs. CDR3 sequence: CASRGEKGPTYESSYNSPLHF. In DNA form, the CDR3 reads TGTGCCAGTAGGGGCGAAAAGGGGCCGACCTACGAGAGCTCCTATAATTCACCCCTCCACTTT.